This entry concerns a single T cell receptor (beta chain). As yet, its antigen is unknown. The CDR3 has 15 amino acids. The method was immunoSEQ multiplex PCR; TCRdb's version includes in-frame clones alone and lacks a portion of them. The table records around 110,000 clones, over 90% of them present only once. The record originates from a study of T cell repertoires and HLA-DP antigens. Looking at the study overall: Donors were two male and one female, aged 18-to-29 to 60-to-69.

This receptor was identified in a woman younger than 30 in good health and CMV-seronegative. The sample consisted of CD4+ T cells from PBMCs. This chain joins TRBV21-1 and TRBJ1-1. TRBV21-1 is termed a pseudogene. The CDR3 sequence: CASSKREGRFTEAFF. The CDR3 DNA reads TGTGCCAGCAGCAAAAGAGAGGGGCGGTTCACTGAAGCTTTCTTT.